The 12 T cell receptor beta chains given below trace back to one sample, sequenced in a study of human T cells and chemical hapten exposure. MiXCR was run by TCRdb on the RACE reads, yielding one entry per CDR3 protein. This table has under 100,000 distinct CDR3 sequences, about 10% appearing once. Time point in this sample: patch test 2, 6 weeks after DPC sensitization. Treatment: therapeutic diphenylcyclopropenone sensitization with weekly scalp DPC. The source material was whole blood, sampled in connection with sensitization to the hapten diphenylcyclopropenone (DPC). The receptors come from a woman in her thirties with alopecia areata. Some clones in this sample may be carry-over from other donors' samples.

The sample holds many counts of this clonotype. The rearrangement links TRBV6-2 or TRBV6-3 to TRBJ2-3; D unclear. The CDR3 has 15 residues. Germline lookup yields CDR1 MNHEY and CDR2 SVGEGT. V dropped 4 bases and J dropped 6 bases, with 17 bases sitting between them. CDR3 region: CASSWAQTTPDTQYF. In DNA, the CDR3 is TGTGCCAGCAGTTGGGCCCAAACGACCCCCGATACGCAGTATTTT.

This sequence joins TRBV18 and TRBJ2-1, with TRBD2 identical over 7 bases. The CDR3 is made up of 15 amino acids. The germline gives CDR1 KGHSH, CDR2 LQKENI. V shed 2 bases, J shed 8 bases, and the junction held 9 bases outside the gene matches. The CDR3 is CASSPKGLGVDEQFF. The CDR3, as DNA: TGTGCCAGCTCACCAAAAGGACTAGGTGTGGATGAGCAGTTCTTC.

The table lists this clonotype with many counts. CDR3 DNA: TGCAGCGTCAAGGGGGCACAGGTCGCAGATACGCAGTATTTT. It is translated as CSVKGAQVADTQYF. The rearrangement uses TRBV29-1 and TRBJ2-3; the match to TRBD1 covers 7 bases. This CDR3 contains 14 residues. V was pared by 6 bases and J by 4 bases, with 10 bases of the junction left unmatched. Germline V gene sequence: CDR1 SQVTM, CDR2 ANQGSEA.

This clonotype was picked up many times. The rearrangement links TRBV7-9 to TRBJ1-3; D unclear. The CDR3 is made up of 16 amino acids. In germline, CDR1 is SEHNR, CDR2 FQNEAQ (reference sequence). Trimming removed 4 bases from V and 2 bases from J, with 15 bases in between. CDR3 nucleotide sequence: TGTGCCAGCAGCTCGCCAGTTGGGGTAACTGGAAACACCATATATTTT. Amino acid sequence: CASSSPVGVTGNTIYF.

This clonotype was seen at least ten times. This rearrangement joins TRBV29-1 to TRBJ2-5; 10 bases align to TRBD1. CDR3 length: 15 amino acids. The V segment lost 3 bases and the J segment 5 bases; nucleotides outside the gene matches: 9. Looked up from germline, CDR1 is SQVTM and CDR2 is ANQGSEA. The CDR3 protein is CSVDARDRGIETQYF. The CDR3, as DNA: TGCAGCGTTGACGCGAGGGACAGGGGAATTGAGACCCAGTACTTC.

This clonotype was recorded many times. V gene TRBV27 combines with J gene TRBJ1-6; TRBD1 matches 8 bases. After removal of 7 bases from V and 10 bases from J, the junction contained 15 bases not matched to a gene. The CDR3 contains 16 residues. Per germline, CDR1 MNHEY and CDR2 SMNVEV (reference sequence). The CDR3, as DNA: TGTGCCAGCACCCCCAGCGGGACAGGCCCAAGATCACCCCTCCACTTT. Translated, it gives CASTPSGTGPRSPLHF.

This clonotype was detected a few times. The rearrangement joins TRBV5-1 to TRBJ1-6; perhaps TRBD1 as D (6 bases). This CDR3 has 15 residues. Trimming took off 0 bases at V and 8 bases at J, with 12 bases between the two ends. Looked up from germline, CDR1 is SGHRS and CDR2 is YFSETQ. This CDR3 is CASSLEQGGYSPLHF. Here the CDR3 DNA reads TGCGCCAGCAGCTTGGAACAGGGCGGGTATTCACCCCTCCACTTT.

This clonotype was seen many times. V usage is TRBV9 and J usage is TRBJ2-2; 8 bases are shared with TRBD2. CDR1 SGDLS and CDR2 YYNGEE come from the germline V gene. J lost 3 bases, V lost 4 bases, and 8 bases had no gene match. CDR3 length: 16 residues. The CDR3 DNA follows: TGTGCCAGCAGCATTACCGGGAGGGGTGACACCGGGGAGCTGTTTTTT. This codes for CASSITGRGDTGELFF.

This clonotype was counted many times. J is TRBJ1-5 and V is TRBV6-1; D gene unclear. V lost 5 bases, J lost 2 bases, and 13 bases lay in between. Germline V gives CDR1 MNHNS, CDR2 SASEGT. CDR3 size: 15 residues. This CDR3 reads CASSPPVLGNQPQHF. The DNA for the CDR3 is TGTGCCAGCAGTCCGCCTGTTCTGGGCAATCAGCCCCAGCATTTT.

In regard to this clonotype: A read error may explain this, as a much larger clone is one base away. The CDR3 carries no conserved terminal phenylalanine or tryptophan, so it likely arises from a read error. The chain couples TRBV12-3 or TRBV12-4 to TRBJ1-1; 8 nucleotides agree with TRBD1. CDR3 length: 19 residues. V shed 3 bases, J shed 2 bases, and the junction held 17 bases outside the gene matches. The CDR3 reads CASSFPAPSTDRGNTEAFS. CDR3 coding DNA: TGTGCCAGCAGTTTCCCCGCCCCTTCAACAGACAGGGGAAACACTGAAGCTTTCTCT.

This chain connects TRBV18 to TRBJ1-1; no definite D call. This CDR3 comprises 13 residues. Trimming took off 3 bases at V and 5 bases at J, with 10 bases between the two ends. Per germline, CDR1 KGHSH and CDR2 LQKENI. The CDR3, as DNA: TGTGCCAGCTCACCCCCCAGTAGAACTGAAGCTTTCTTT. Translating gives CASSPPSRTEAFF.

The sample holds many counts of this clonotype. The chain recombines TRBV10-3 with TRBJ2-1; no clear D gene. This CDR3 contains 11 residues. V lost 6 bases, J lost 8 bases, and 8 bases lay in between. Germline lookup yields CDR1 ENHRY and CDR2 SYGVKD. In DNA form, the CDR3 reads TGTGCCATCAGCGATTACGATGAGCAGTTCTTC. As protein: CAISDYDEQFF.